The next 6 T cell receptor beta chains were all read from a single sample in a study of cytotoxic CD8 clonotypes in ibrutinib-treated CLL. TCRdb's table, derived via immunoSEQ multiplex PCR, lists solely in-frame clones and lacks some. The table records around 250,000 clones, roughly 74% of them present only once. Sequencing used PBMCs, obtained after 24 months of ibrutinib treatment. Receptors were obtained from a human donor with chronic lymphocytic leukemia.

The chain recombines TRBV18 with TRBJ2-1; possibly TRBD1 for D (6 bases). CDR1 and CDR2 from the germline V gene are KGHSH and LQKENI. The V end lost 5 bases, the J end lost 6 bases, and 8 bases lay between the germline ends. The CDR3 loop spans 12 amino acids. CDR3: CASSSQGNEQFF. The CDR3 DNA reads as TGTGCCAGCTCATCACAGGGCAATGAGCAGTTCTTC.

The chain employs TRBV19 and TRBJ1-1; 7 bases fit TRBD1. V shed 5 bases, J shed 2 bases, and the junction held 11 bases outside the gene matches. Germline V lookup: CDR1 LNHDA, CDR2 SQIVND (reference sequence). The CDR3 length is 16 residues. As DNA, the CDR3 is TGTGCCAGTAGTGCCGAGACGACAGGGCTCAACACTGAAGCTTTCTTT. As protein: CASSAETTGLNTEAFF.

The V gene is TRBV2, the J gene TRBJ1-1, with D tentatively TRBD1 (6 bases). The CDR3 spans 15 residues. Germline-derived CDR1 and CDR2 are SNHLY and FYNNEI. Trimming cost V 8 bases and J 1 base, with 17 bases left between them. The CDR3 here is CASWFVQGKNTEAFF. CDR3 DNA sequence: TGTGCCAGCTGGTTCGTACAGGGAAAGAACACTGAAGCTTTCTTT.

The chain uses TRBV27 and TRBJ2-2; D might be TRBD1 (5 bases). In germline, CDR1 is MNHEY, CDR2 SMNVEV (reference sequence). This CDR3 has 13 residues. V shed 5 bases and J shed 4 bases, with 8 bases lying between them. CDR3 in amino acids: CASSRRGTGELFF. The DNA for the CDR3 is TGTGCCAGCAGTCGAAGGGGCACCGGGGAGCTGTTTTTT.

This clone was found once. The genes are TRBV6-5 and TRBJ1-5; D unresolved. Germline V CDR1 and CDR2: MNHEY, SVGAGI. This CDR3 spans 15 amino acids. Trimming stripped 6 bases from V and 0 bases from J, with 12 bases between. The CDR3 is CASRKQINSNQPQHF. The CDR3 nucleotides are TGTGCCAGCAGGAAACAGATTAATAGCAATCAGCCCCAGCATTTT.

Written as DNA, the CDR3 is TGTGCCAGCAGCAAAACAGAATCCGAAAAACTGTTTTTT. Protein: CASSKTESEKLFF. The chain uses TRBV7-6 and TRBJ1-4, with D unresolved. The V and J ends lost 5 bases and 8 bases respectively, with 12 bases between them. CDR3 length equals 13 residues. The germline V gene has CDR1 SGHVS and CDR2 FNYEAQ. The full variable domain, with the rest looked up from reference TRBV7-6 and TRBJ1-4, is GAGVSQSPRYKVTKRGQDVALRCDPISGHVSLYWYRQALGQGPEFLTYFNYEAQQDKSGLPNDRFSAERPEGSISTLTIQRTEQRDSAMYRCASSKTESEKLFFGSGTQLSVL.